This T cell receptor beta chain was recorded in a study of control samples from healthy donors and cancer patients. Germline lookup yields CDR1 LGHDT and CDR2 YNNKEL (reference sequence). V was clipped by 3 bases and J by 8 bases, with 16 bases between them. The CDR3 loop spans 14 amino acids. Data came from immunoSEQ multiplex PCR; TCRdb stores just in-frame clones and leaves some out. The table has tens of thousands of clones, under 95% seen once. The V call is TRBV3-1 (or the pseudogene TRBV3-2), the J call TRBJ1-2; no reliable D call. This sequence originates from a middle-aged woman with lung cancer. Input material: PBMCs. The CDR3 sequence: CASSQTGLGGGYTF. In nucleotides, the CDR3 is TGTGCCAGCAGCCAGACGGGCCTTGGCGGGGGCTACACCTTC.